This T cell receptor (beta chain) was sequenced in a study of radiation and T cells in renal cell carcinoma. Time point in this sample: blood 4 weeks post-SBRT, at nephrectomy. Stated treatment: 15 Gy SBRT to primary tumor, nephrectomy 4 weeks later. Nephrectomy followed 15 Gy stereotactic body radiation by 4 weeks. CDR1 and CDR2 from the germline V gene are SGHDN and FVKESK. With 4 bases clipped from V and 1 base from J, the junction kept 10 bases outside the gene matches. CDR3 length equals 17 residues. Study outcomes and limitations: Pretreatment tumor biopsies were lacking, so baseline clonotypes are unknown.

Some clones are missing from TCRdb's copy, which holds only in-frame ones; the method was immunoSEQ multiplex PCR. The profile shows fewer than 80,000 clones, around four fifths of them singletons. Note on this clone: Its antigen is not known.

This sequence originates from an older woman with renal cell carcinoma. The sample consisted of blood, taken from a patient whose treatment included radiotherapy and nephrectomy. The V call is TRBV14, the J call TRBJ1-1; TRBD1 aligns across 9 bases. CDR3 in DNA: TGTGCCAGCAGCCGTTTACAGGGGGCTAAAGGGAACACTGAAGCTTTCTTT. As protein: CASSRLQGAKGNTEAFF.